The rows below give T cell receptor beta chains drawn from one sample of a study of early stage breast cancer tumors. Here immunoSEQ multiplex PCR was the method, and the copy in TCRdb shows in-frame clones only, minus some. The sample contains 35,000 to 45,000 clones, 70% to 85% of which appear only once. The sequencing input was blood. These receptors all stem from a person in their sixties or seventies with breast cancer. Each CDR3 is given with its conserved first and last residue. A D gene is named only where the DNA matches it firmly. Size tells how often a clone was seen (once, few, many) or the class of an expanded clone, and some rows leave it out.

cdr3_aa	cdr3_nt	j_call	d_call	v_call	clone_size
CASGTGTRAFEQYF	TGTGCCAGCGGTACCGGGACTAGAGCCTTCGAGCAGTACTTC	TRBJ2-7	TRBD2	TRBV7-9	.
CASNGQRNYGYTF	TGTGCCAGCAATGGACAGAGAAACTATGGCTACACCTTC	TRBJ1-2	.	TRBV28	.
CASSLGGSYNSPLHF	TGTGCCAGCAGCCTAGGGGGATCCTATAATTCACCCCTCCACTTT	TRBJ1-6	.	TRBV14	.
CASSLDRGGIGTIYF	TGTGCCAGCAGCTTAGATCGCGGCGGGATTGGGACCATATATTTT	TRBJ1-3	.	TRBV11-2	.
CASSEASPGRGHGYTF	TGTGCCAGCAGTGAAGCGTCCCCCGGCAGGGGGCATGGCTACACCTTC	TRBJ1-2	TRBD1	TRBV6-1	.
CASSTWDTSYEQYF	TGTGCCAGTAGTACATGGGACACGTCCTACGAGCAGTACTTC	TRBJ2-7	.	TRBV19	.
CASIRDVHSNQPQHF	TGTGCCAGCATTAGGGACGTCCATAGCAATCAGCCCCAGCATTTT	TRBJ1-5	.	TRBV6-6	.
CASSENRAGAGSNQPQHF	TGTGCCAGCAGTGAAAACAGGGCAGGGGCGGGTAGCAATCAGCCCCAGCATTTT	TRBJ1-5	.	TRBV2	.
CASSQDPPPRNTGELFF	TGTGCCAGCAGCCAAGACCCCCCCCCGCGTAACACCGGGGAGCTGTTTTTT	TRBJ2-2	.	TRBV4-2	.
CASSSYRTGAVSF	TGTGCCAGCAGTTCATATAGGACAGGGGCCGTCTCCTTC	TRBJ1-2	TRBD1	TRBV28	.
CASSLDRVSFF	TGTGCCAGCAGCTTGGACAGGGTGTCTTTCTTT	TRBJ1-1	TRBD1	TRBV7-8	few
CASSAGSSGNTIYF	TGTGCCAGCAGCGCGGGATCCTCTGGAAACACCATATATTTT	TRBJ1-3	.	TRBV7-3	few
CASSLSGRDIDGYTF	TGCGCCAGCAGCTTGAGTGGTCGGGACATCGACGGCTACACCTTC	TRBJ1-2	.	TRBV5-1	.
CASTQQRMNTEAFF	TGTGCCAGCACTCAACAGCGAATGAACACTGAAGCTTTCTTT	TRBJ1-1	.	TRBV28	.
CASSFPLETQYF	TGTGCCAGCAGCTTCCCCCTGGAGACCCAGTACTTC	TRBJ2-5	.	TRBV7-6	.
CASSLGTGVSYNSPLHF	TGTGCCAGCAGTTTAGGCACAGGGGTATCCTATAATTCACCCCTCCACTTT	TRBJ1-6	TRBD1	TRBV27	.
CASSVLGRSGNTIYF	TGTGCCAGCAGCGTATTGGGCAGGTCTGGAAACACCATATATTTT	TRBJ1-3	.	TRBV9	few
CASSIGSGGGELFF	TGTGCCAGTAGTATAGGTTCCGGGGGCGGGGAGCTGTTTTTT	TRBJ2-2	.	TRBV19	.
CASSPGGNQPQHF	TGTGCCAGCTCACCAGGTGGCAATCAGCCCCAGCATTTT	TRBJ1-5	.	TRBV18	.
CAWRRQSKGISPLHF	TGTGCCTGGAGGAGACAGTCGAAAGGGATTTCACCCCTCCACTTT	TRBJ1-6	.	TRBV30	.
CASSSPDRWNYEQYF	TGTGCCAGCAGTTCTCCCGACAGGTGGAACTACGAGCAGTACTTC	TRBJ2-7	.	TRBV5-8	few
CSVDHRDMNTEAFF	TGCAGCGTTGACCACCGGGACATGAACACTGAAGCTTTCTTT	TRBJ1-1	.	TRBV29-1	few
CASSPTGVTGANVLTF	TGTGCCAGCAGCCCGACAGGGGTCACTGGGGCCAACGTCCTGACTTTC	TRBJ2-6	TRBD1	TRBV7-9	.
CASSWATRRSFF	TGTGCCAGCAGTTGGGCCACCCGGCGTTCTTTCTTT	TRBJ1-1	.	TRBV6-1	few
CASSPMDSHNEQFF	TGTGCCAGCTCACCAATGGACAGCCACAATGAGCAGTTCTTC	TRBJ2-1	.	TRBV18	.
CAISHDIIRGGRTYNEQFF	TGTGCCATCAGTCACGATATTATCAGGGGCGGGAGGACCTACAATGAGCAGTTCTTC	TRBJ2-1	TRBD2	TRBV10-3	few
CATSRADCYEQYF	TGTGCCACCAGCAGAGCGGATTGCTACGAGCAGTACTTC	TRBJ2-7	.	TRBV15	.
CATSRAGRGYTF	TGTGCCACCAGCAGAGCCGGACGTGGCTACACCTTC	TRBJ1-2	.	TRBV15	.
CASSGALGTETQYF	TGCGCCAGCAGCGGAGCATTGGGGACGGAGACCCAGTACTTC	TRBJ2-5	.	TRBV5-1	.
CASSLSRAKSYNEQFF	TGTGCCAGCAGTTTATCGCGAGCGAAATCCTACAATGAGCAGTTCTTC	TRBJ2-1	.	TRBV27	.
CASSSAGVGETQYF	TGTGCCAGCAGTTCCGCGGGGGTGGGGGAGACCCAGTACTTC	TRBJ2-5	TRBD2	TRBV6-6	.
CASSPFPRGPPGETQYF	TGTGCCAGCAGCCCGTTTCCCCGGGGCCCCCCAGGAGAGACCCAGTACTTC	TRBJ2-5	.	TRBV7-2	.
CASSFGAGTFF	.	TRBJ1-1	.	TRBV11-2	.
CASSSIPTGVREQYF	TGTGCCAGCAGTTCCATTCCTACAGGGGTTAGGGAGCAGTACTTC	TRBJ2-7	TRBD1	TRBV28	once
CASSLAGIREKLFF	TGTGCCAGCAGCTTGGCTGGGATTCGGGAAAAACTGTTTTTT	TRBJ1-4	.	TRBV5-6	.
CAISGAPQGAGNTIYF	TGTGCCATCAGTGGGGCCCCACAGGGCGCGGGAAACACCATATATTTT	TRBJ1-3	.	TRBV10-3	.
CASRRRDRFLGETQYF	TGTGCCAGCAGAAGACGGGACAGGTTTTTAGGGGAGACCCAGTACTTC	TRBJ2-5	TRBD1	TRBV28	.
CASRSGRPRENTIYF	TGTGCCAGTAGATCGGGACGGCCTCGGGAAAACACCATATATTTT	TRBJ1-3	.	TRBV19	.
CASRNRGAGNTIYF	TGTGCCAGCAGAAACAGGGGGGCTGGAAACACCATATATTTT	TRBJ1-3	TRBD1	TRBV5-6	.
CASSQGPGQGKSPLHF	TGTGCCAGCAGCCAAGGTCCCGGACAGGGAAAATCACCCCTCCACTTT	TRBJ1-6	TRBD1	TRBV7-8	few
CASSSGDPYSYEQYF	TGTGCCAGCAGCTCAGGGGACCCGTACTCCTACGAGCAGTACTTC	TRBJ2-7	.	TRBV7-2	.
CASRRGGTEAFF	TGCGCCAGCAGACGGGGCGGAACTGAAGCTTTCTTT	TRBJ1-1	.	TRBV5-1	.
CASRRTGGTEAFF	TGTGCCAGCAGGCGGACAGGGGGCACTGAAGCTTTCTTT	TRBJ1-1	TRBD1	TRBV6-5	.
CSARDLKGGTF	TGCAGTGCTAGAGATTTGAAAGGAGGGACATTC	TRBJ1-2	.	TRBV20-1	.
CASSPYGDGYTF	TGTGCCAGCAGTCCTTACGGGGATGGCTACACCTTC	TRBJ1-2	.	TRBV27	once
CASSENQGANYEQYF	TGTGCCAGCAGTGAAAACCAGGGGGCGAACTACGAGCAGTACTTC	TRBJ2-7	TRBD1	TRBV6-1	few
CASSVGGTPKETQYF	TGTGCCAGCAGCGTAGGTGGGACACCTAAAGAGACCCAGTACTTC	TRBJ2-5	.	TRBV9	.
CASSYDDRGTEAFF	TGTGCCAGCAGCTACGATGACAGGGGAACTGAAGCTTTCTTT	TRBJ1-1	TRBD1	TRBV9	few
CASKDHKLFGYTF	TGTGCCAGTAAGGACCACAAACTCTTTGGCTACACCTTC	TRBJ1-2	.	TRBV19	.
CASSLFYRTEAFF	TGTGCCAGCAGTTTATTCTACAGGACTGAAGCTTTCTTT	TRBJ1-1	.	TRBV27	.
CASSQGGSYNEQFF	TGCGCCAGCAGCCAAGGCGGCTCCTACAATGAGCAGTTCTTC	TRBJ2-1	.	TRBV4-1	.
CASSGRMQGFPGELFF	TGTGCCAGCAGCGGACGGATGCAGGGTTTCCCCGGGGAGCTGTTTTTT	TRBJ2-2	.	TRBV28	.
CASSPPGRGTQYF	TGTGCCAGCAGTCCCCCGGGTCGCGGGACCCAGTACTTC	TRBJ2-5	.	TRBV27	.
CASSRPLGSGYNEQFF	TGTGCCAGTAGTCGACCGCTCGGTAGCGGCTACAATGAGCAGTTCTTC	TRBJ2-1	.	TRBV19	.
CASSLDRAGQPQHF	TGTGCCAGCTCACTGGACAGGGCCGGTCAGCCCCAGCATTTT	TRBJ1-5	TRBD1	TRBV18	.
CASSQGPSGNTIYF	TGCGCCAGCAGCCAAGGGCCCTCTGGAAACACCATATATTTT	TRBJ1-3	.	TRBV4-1	.
CASSEAWGLHEQYF	TGTGCCAGCAGTGAAGCATGGGGCCTACACGAGCAGTACTTC	TRBJ2-7	.	TRBV6-1	few